One and the same sample provided the 4 T cell receptor beta chains below, sequenced in a study of blood T cell repertoires in COVID-19. Sequencing was performed with immunoSEQ multiplex PCR; in TCRdb, only in-frame clones are kept and a portion is missing. This repertoire shows 86,000 or so clones, about nine tenths found once; its top ten account for over 1.5%. The sample comprised peripheral blood. The receptors originated from a woman between 45 and 65 years old in a cohort sampled during active COVID-19.

V gene TRBV3-1 (or the pseudogene TRBV3-2) combines with J gene TRBJ2-7; D remains ambiguous. The germline V gene has CDR1 LGHDT and CDR2 YNNKEL (reference sequence). The CDR3 length is 13 residues. V lost 3 bases and J lost 3, with 9 bases in between. Written as DNA, the CDR3 is TGTGCCAGCAGCCAGAAGCTAATCTACGAGCAGTACTTC. This sequence encodes CASSQKLIYEQYF.

The chain carries TRBV12-3 or TRBV12-4 and TRBJ1-2; D possibly corresponds to TRBD1 (6 bases). V was trimmed by 6 bases and J by 5 bases, leaving 13 bases between them. The CDR3 runs to 13 residues. The CDR3: CASRWGQAYGYTF. The CDR3 coding sequence is TGTGCCAGCAGATGGGGGCAGGCATATGGCTACACCTTC.

The rearrangement joins TRBV9 to TRBJ1-3; D is unclear. Germline V gives CDR1 SGDLS, CDR2 YYNGEE. The CDR3 consists of 14 residues. Trimming cost V 2 bases and J 3 bases, with 9 bases left between them. CDR3 residues: CASSVWGGGNTIYF. CDR3 sequence (DNA): TGTGCCAGCAGCGTTTGGGGAGGTGGAAACACCATATATTTT.

The J gene is TRBJ1-4, the V gene TRBV3-1 (or the pseudogene TRBV3-2); 9 nucleotides line up with TRBD1. With 4 bases clipped from V and 8 bases from J, the junction kept 5 bases outside the gene matches. The germline V gene has CDR1 LGHDT and CDR2 YNNKEL (reference sequence). CDR3 length: 14 residues. The CDR3 is CASSRTGAPEKLFF. DNA of the CDR3: TGTGCCAGCAGCCGGACAGGGGCGCCCGAAAAACTGTTTTTT.